Listed below are T cell receptor beta chains from one sample, sequenced in a study of blood T cell repertoires in COVID-19. Produced via immunoSEQ multiplex PCR; TCRdb's table is partial and in-frame only. The data show 200,000 to 300,000 clones, with 65% to 90% seen just once and roughly 1.9% held by the top ten. The sequenced material came from peripheral blood. These receptors all come from a man under 40 with active or convalescent COVID-19. Each CDR3 is given with its conserved first and last residue. D genes are given only for firm matches. Clone size is shown for a subset of rows, as once, few, many or a class of expanded clone.

TRBJ2-7,.,15,.,TRBV5-8,TGTGCCAGCAGCCGTGCTCCAGGGGCTCAATACGAGCAGTACTTC,CASSRAPGAQYEQYF
TRBJ2-3,TRBD2,16,few,TRBV10-1,TGCGCCAGCAGTGACTCCAGCGGGGGAAGCACAGATACGCAGTATTTT,CASSDSSGGSTDTQYF
TRBJ2-1,.,11,few,TRBV20-1,TGCAGTGTTGCGGTTAACAATGAGCAGTTCTTC,CSVAVNNEQFF
TRBJ1-2,.,15,.,TRBV19,TGTGCCAGTAGTATTAAGACAGGAGAAAACTATGGCTACACCTTC,CASSIKTGENYGYTF
TRBJ1-2,TRBD1,19,.,TRBV19,TGTGCCAGTAGTATCCTATCCGGGACAGGGGTTTTCTCAAACTATGGCTACACCTTC,CASSILSGTGVFSNYGYTF
TRBJ2-1,.,12,.,TRBV19,TGTGCCAGTACATACCCGGGACAAAAGCAGTTCTTC,CASTYPGQKQFF
TRBJ1-2,.,13,.,TRBV6-4,TGTGCCAGCAGTGACGGCGGGGGATATGGCTACACCTTC,CASSDGGGYGYTF
TRBJ2-3,TRBD1,19,few,TRBV5-1,TGCGCCAGCAGCTTGACGATGGTGGGGACAGGGGGAGGGACAGATACGCAGTATTTT,CASSLTMVGTGGGTDTQYF
TRBJ2-7,.,13,.,TRBV29-1,TGCAGCGTTGAAGGGCTGGACAGCCACGAGCAGTACTTC,CSVEGLDSHEQYF
TRBJ2-4,.,15,.,TRBV10-1,TGCGCCAGCAGTGAGTCAGGGGAATACAAAAACATTCAGTACTTC,CASSESGEYKNIQYF
TRBJ2-7,TRBD2,15,.,TRBV19,TGTGCCAGTAGTGCTAGCGGGGGGGCGTCCTACGAGCAGTACTTC,CASSASGGASYEQYF
TRBJ1-2,.,14,few,TRBV19,TGTGCCAGTAGTATGGTAGAGGTGATCTATGGCTACACCTTC,CASSMVEVIYGYTF
TRBJ1-2,.,15,few,TRBV28,TGTGCCAGCAGTCTAAGGGGACACACCCTTTATGGCTACACCTTC,CASSLRGHTLYGYTF
TRBJ1-4,.,14,.,TRBV30,TGTGCCTGGAGTGATTACAGCAGTAATGAAAAACTGTTTTTT,CAWSDYSSNEKLFF
TRBJ2-7,TRBD1,14,.,TRBV6-5,TGTGCCAGCAGATCCGGGACAGCAAATTACGAGCAGTACTTC,CASRSGTANYEQYF
TRBJ2-2,TRBD2,19,.,TRBV5-4,TGTGCCAGCAGCTTGCCCCGCGGGACTAGCGCCTCGGTAATCGGGGAGCTGTTTTTT,CASSLPRGTSASVIGELFF
TRBJ2-1,TRBD2,13,.,TRBV12-3/TRBV12-4,TGTGCCAGCAGTTTCGCGGGGGGCCGTGAGCAGTTCTTC,CASSFAGGREQFF
TRBJ2-7,TRBD2,14,once,TRBV2,TGTGCCAGCAGTGACAAGACTAGCTTTAACGAGCAGTACTTC,CASSDKTSFNEQYF
TRBJ1-2,.,15,.,TRBV13,TGTGCCAGCAGCTCAGGGGAGGGCACTCTTAGTGGCTACACCTTC,CASSSGEGTLSGYTF
TRBJ1-2,.,13,.,TRBV2,TGTGCCAGCAGTGTGCAGGGGAGCTATGGCTACACCTTC,CASSVQGSYGYTF
TRBJ1-6,TRBD1,15,.,TRBV3-1/TRBV3-2,TGTGCCAGCAGCCAAGGACAGGGCTATAATTCACCCCTCCACTTT,CASSQGQGYNSPLHF
TRBJ2-7,.,15,.,TRBV7-2,TGTGCCAGCAGCTTCTCGGGGGAATTCTCCTACGAGCAGTACTTC,CASSFSGEFSYEQYF